The 21 T cell receptor beta chains reported below all come from one sample, sequenced in a study of blood T cell repertoires in COVID-19. The protocol was immunoSEQ multiplex PCR, while the TCRdb copy is restricted to in-frame clones and leaves out a portion. The data hold more than 60,000 clones, with around nine tenths observed a single time. Input material: peripheral blood. The receptors come from a human donor in a cohort sampled during active COVID-19.

V usage is TRBV7-2 and J usage is TRBJ1-5; D might be TRBD1 (6 bases). The CDR3 has 15 amino acids. Germline loops: CDR1 SGHTA, CDR2 FQGNSA. V lost 5 bases to trimming and J lost 5 bases, with 16 bases between them. The CDR3, as DNA: TGTGCCAGCAGCCCGAGGGGGGGGCCCGATCAGCCCCAGCATTTT. Its translation is CASSPRGGPDQPQHF. Based on the CDR3 plus reference TRBV7-2 and TRBJ1-5, the full variable domain is GAGVSQSPSNKVTEKGKDVELRCDPISGHTALYWYRQSLGQGLEFLIYFQGNSAPDKSGLPSDRFSAERTGGSVSTLTIQRTQQEDSAVYLCASSPRGGPDQPQHFGDGTRLSIL.

The CDR3 bases are TGCGCCAGCAGCCAAGATTCGGGCGGACATTATAATTCACCCCTCCACTTT. Its translation is CASSQDSGGHYNSPLHF. V is TRBV4-1 and J is TRBJ1-6, with D possibly matching TRBD1 (5 bases). The CDR3 loop spans 17 amino acids. V lost 0 bases, J lost 4 bases, and 13 bases lay in between. Germline assignment: CDR1 MGHRA and CDR2 YSYEKL.

V is TRBV18 and J is TRBJ1-2; no definite D call. V dropped 5 bases and J dropped 4 bases, with 8 bases sitting between them. Per germline, CDR1 KGHSH and CDR2 LQKENI. This CDR3 spans 12 amino acids. The CDR3 region has the DNA TGTGCCAGCTCAGAGGGTTCCTATGGCTACACCTTC. It translates to CASSEGSYGYTF.

The chain employs TRBV7-9 and TRBJ2-7, with 9 nucleotides matching TRBD1. This CDR3 region has 15 residues. V dropped 5 bases and J dropped 2; count of bases not matched to a gene: 7. Germline V gene data show CDR1 as SEHNR and CDR2 as FQNEAQ (reference sequence). Written as DNA, the CDR3 is TGTGCCAGCAGCCGGACAGGGGCTAGGGCCTACGAGCAGTACTTC. Translated: CASSRTGARAYEQYF.

The rearrangement uses TRBV28 and TRBJ2-7; 7 bases match TRBD1. The CDR3 sequence is 13 residues long. In germline, CDR1 is MDHEN, CDR2 SYDVKM. V lost 4 bases and J lost 4; bases outside the gene matches: 4. CDR3 sequence (DNA): TGTGCCAGCAGTTCGGGACAGTTATACGAGCAGTACTTC. Its translation is CASSSGQLYEQYF.

The rearrangement links TRBV28 to TRBJ1-3, with 8 bases lining up with TRBD1. Germline V CDR1 and CDR2: MDHEN, SYDVKM. V shed 3 bases and J 7 bases; nucleotides not matched to a gene: 2. The CDR3 is made up of 13 amino acids. The CDR3 nucleotides are TGTGCCAGCAGTTTGGACAGGGCGAACACCATATATTTT. This gives the protein CASSLDRANTIYF.

The V gene is TRBV11-2, the J gene TRBJ1-1; D unresolved. The CDR3 runs 15 residues. Germline V gives CDR1 SGHAT, CDR2 FQNNGV. V lost 0 bases and J lost 6, with 14 bases in between. The DNA for the CDR3 is TGTGCCAGCAGCTTAGATCCAGGAGGGATAGCTGAAGCTTTCTTT. Its translation: CASSLDPGGIAEAFF.

The rearrangement uses TRBV10-3 and TRBJ1-6; D might be TRBD1 (6 bases). Germline V gene lookup returns CDR1 ENHRY and CDR2 SYGVKD. V shed 3 bases and J shed 10 bases, with 13 bases lying between them. There are 14 residues in the CDR3. This chain's CDR3 is CAISESDRRSPLHF. The CDR3 coding sequence is TGTGCCATCAGTGAATCGGACAGAAGGTCACCCCTCCACTTT.

The chain links TRBV30 to TRBJ2-3, with 8 bases lining up with TRBD2. The J segment lost 10 bases and the V segment lost 6 bases, leaving 15 bases of the junction unmatched. CDR1 is GTSNPN and CDR2 is SVGIG in the germline V gene (reference sequence). The CDR3 is 14 amino acids. In DNA, the CDR3 is TGTGCCTGTAACCGGGGGGGCCTTCGTCTTCCGCAGTATTTT. Translation: CACNRGGLRLPQYF.

The rearrangement joins TRBV29-1 to TRBJ2-7; 9 bases are a match to TRBD1. V lost 5 bases and J lost 5; bases outside the gene matches: 10. CDR3 length equals 14 residues. In germline, CDR1 is SQVTM, CDR2 ANQGSEA. The CDR3 loop reads CSVFIQGASDEQYF. The CDR3 DNA reads TGCAGCGTTTTCATACAGGGGGCATCTGACGAGCAGTACTTC.

The chain recombines TRBV6-4 with TRBJ2-7; the D gene is possibly TRBD2 (6 bases). There are 12 residues in the CDR3. With 9 bases removed from V and 0 bases from J, the gap between germline ends came to 9 bases. Per the germline V gene, CDR1 is MRHNA and CDR2 is SNTAGT. The CDR3 here is CASLSGSYEQYF. The DNA of the CDR3 is TGTGCCAGTCTTAGCGGCTCCTACGAGCAGTACTTC.

The V call is TRBV18, the J call TRBJ2-7; no clear D gene. The ends were cut back, 5 bases at V and 3 bases at J, with 11 bases in the middle. This CDR3 is built from 13 residues. Germline V CDR1 and CDR2: KGHSH, LQKENI. The CDR3 protein is CASSYSLNYEQYF. CDR3 DNA: TGTGCCAGCTCATACAGCTTGAACTACGAGCAGTACTTC.

V and J are TRBV19 and TRBJ2-2, with TRBD2 as a possible D gene (5 bases). V was clipped by 0 bases and J by 8 bases, with 19 bases between them. The CDR3 totals 17 residues. The germline V gene encodes CDR1 LNHDA and CDR2 SQIVND (reference sequence). CDR3 DNA: TGTGCCAGTAGTATAGATCGACCTAGCCCAAGGTTGGGGGAGCTGTTTTTT. Protein product: CASSIDRPSPRLGELFF.

The J gene is TRBJ2-3, the V gene TRBV10-2, with a weak D call TRBD1 (5 bases). V dropped 1 base and J dropped 5 bases, with 10 bases sitting between them. The CDR3 has 14 amino acids. Germline CDR1 WSHSY, CDR2 SAAADI. CDR3 nucleotide sequence: TGCGCCAGCAGTGAGTTGAGGACAAAAGATACGCAGTATTTT. Amino acids: CASSELRTKDTQYF.

This clone was seen just once. The chain employs TRBV10-1 and TRBJ2-2; 7 nucleotides match TRBD2. The length of the CDR3 is 16 residues. Looked up from germline, CDR1 is WNHNN and CDR2 is SYGVQD (reference sequence). Losses at the gene ends were 6 bases for V and 7 bases for J; bases not matched to a gene: 14. The CDR3: CASRGLAGDRGGELFF. DNA of the CDR3: TGCGCCAGCAGAGGGTTGGCGGGGGATCGGGGCGGGGAGCTGTTTTTT.

The chain carries TRBV5-8 and TRBJ2-7; 11 bases line up with TRBD2. The CDR3 totals 18 residues. V lost 4 bases and J lost 3; bases outside the gene matches: 15. CDR1 and CDR2 from the germline V gene are SGHTS and YDEGEE. CDR3 in amino acids: CASSPGNIAGGASYEQYF. CDR3 sequence (DNA): TGTGCCAGCAGCCCGGGGAATATAGCGGGGGGGGCGAGCTACGAGCAGTACTTC.

The chain has TRBV7-9 and TRBJ2-3, with 12 bases lining up with TRBD2. Germline lookup yields CDR1 SEHNR and CDR2 FQNEAQ (reference sequence). This CDR3 is built from 16 residues. Losses at the gene ends were 5 bases for V and 4 bases for J; bases not matched to a gene: 7. The chain's CDR3 is CASSPRLAGEADTQYF. CDR3 sequence (DNA): TGTGCCAGCAGCCCCAGACTAGCGGGGGAAGCAGATACGCAGTATTTT.

The rearrangement uses TRBV19 and TRBJ1-4; perhaps TRBD1 as D (5 bases). V gave up 8 bases and J gave up 4 bases, with 17 bases separating them. Germline lookup yields CDR1 LNHDA and CDR2 SQIVND (reference sequence). CDR3 length equals 15 residues. CDR3 coding DNA: TGTGCCAGTTACGGTCGGAACAGGCGTAATGAAAAACTGTTTTTT. It encodes CASYGRNRRNEKLFF. The full variable domain, with the rest looked up from reference TRBV19 and TRBJ1-4, is DGGITQSPKYLFRKEGQNVTLSCEQNLNHDAMYWYRQDPGQGLRLIYYSQIVNDFQKGDIAEGYSVSREKKESFPLTVTSAQKNPTAFYLCASYGRNRRNEKLFFGSGTQLSVL.

The CDR3 is CAWRPSTGVTYEQYF. The CDR3 DNA sequence: TGTGCCTGGAGGCCCTCGACAGGGGTTACGTACGAGCAGTACTTC. This chain connects TRBV30 to TRBJ2-7, with 8 positions matching TRBD1. Germline CDR1 GTSNPN, CDR2 SVGIG (reference sequence). This CDR3 spans 15 amino acids. V lost 3 bases, J lost 4 bases, and 11 bases stayed unmatched.

With respect to this clone: At one end, the junction sequence differs from germline, possibly due to a read error. The chain recombines TRBV7-8 with TRBJ2-3; weak D call: TRBD2 (5 bases). CDR1 and CDR2 (germline): SGHVS, FQNEAQ. The CDR3 sequence is 12 residues long. The CDR3 loop is CASSLASDTQYF. In DNA, the CDR3 is TGTGCCAGCAGCCTAGCTAGCGATACGCAGTATTTT. Supplemented by reference TRBV7-8 and TRBJ2-3, the full variable domain reads GAGVSQSPRYKVAKRGQDVALRCDPISGHVSLFWYQQALGQGPEFLTYFQNEAQLDKSGLPSDRFFAERPEGSVSTLKIQRTQQEDSAVYLCASSLASDTQYFGPGTRLTVL.

This clone appeared a single time. This chain joins TRBV2 and TRBJ2-1, with TRBD2 identical over 7 bases. Germline-derived CDR1 and CDR2 are SNHLY and FYNNEI. V lost 6 bases and J lost 7; bases outside the gene matches: 12. There are 15 residues in the CDR3. CDR3 loop: CASRPPGGSRNEQFF. CDR3 DNA sequence: TGTGCCAGCAGACCACCGGGGGGAAGTAGGAATGAGCAGTTCTTC. Combining the CDR3 with reference TRBV2 and TRBJ2-1 gives the whole variable domain EPEVTQTPSHQVTQMGQEVILRCVPISNHLYFYWYRQILGQKVEFLVSFYNNEISEKSEIFDDQFSVERPDGSNFTLKIRSTKLEDSAMYFCASRPPGGSRNEQFFGPGTRLTVL.